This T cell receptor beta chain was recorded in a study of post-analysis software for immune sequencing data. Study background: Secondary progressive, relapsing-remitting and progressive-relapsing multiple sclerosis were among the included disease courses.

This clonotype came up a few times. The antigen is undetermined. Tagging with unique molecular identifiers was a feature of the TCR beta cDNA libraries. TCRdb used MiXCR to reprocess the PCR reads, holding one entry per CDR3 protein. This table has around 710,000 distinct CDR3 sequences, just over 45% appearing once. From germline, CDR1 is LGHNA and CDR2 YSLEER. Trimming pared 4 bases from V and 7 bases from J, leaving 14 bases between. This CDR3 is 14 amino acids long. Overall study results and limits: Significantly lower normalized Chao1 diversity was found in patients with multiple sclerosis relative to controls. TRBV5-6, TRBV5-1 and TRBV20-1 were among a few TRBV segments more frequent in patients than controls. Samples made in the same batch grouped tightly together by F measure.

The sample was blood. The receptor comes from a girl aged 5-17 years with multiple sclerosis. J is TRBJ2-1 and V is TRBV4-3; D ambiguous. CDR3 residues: CASSRRGPGNEQFF. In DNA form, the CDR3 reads TGCGCCAGCAGCCGGCGCGGACCTGGAAATGAGCAGTTCTTC.